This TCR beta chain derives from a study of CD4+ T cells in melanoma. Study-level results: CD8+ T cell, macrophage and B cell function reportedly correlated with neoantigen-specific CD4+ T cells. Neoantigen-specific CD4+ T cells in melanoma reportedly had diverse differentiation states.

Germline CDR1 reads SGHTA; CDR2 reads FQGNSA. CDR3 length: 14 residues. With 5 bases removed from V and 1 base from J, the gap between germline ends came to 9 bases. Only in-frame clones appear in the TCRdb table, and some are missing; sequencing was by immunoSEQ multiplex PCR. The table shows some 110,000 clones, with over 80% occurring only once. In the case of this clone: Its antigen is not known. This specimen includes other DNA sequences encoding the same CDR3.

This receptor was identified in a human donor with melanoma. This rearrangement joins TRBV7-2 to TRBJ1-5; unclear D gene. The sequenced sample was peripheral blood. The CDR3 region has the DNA TGTGCCAGCAGCCCCGGACGGAGCAATCAGCCCCAGCATTTT. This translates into CASSPGRSNQPQHF.